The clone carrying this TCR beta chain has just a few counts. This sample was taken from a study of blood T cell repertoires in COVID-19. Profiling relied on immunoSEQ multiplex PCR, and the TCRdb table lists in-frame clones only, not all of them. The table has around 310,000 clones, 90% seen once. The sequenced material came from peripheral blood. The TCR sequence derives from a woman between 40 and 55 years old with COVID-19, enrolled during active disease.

The CDR3 bases are TGTGCCAGCAGTCCGAGGGAGCAAGAGACCCAGTACTTC. It specifies CASSPREQETQYF. This rearrangement joins TRBV6-6 to TRBJ2-5, with D possibly being TRBD2 (5 bases). V was cut by 5 bases and J by 2 bases, with 9 bases left in between. Germline V gene data show CDR1 as MNHNY and CDR2 as SVGAGI (reference sequence). This CDR3 spans 13 amino acids.